This note documents a single T cell receptor (beta chain) sequence. The antigen remains undetermined. CDR1 SEHNR and CDR2 FQNEAQ come from the germline V gene (reference sequence). The V end lost 4 bases, the J end lost 0 bases, and 19 bases lay between the germline ends. This CDR3 has 17 residues. This sample was taken from a study of T cell responses to AZD1222 COVID-19 vaccine. Study-wide context: Combined were second doses at about 4 or about 12 weeks. The study's findings and limits: White British people made up most donors, females outnumbered males, and clonal diversity was possibly underestimated. With two AZD1222 doses given, Spike-specific TCR breadth and depth both rose. A reported finding is that nearly half of spike-specific TCRs target unmutated variant regions.

Produced via immunoSEQ multiplex PCR; TCRdb's table is partial and in-frame only. In the table there are 94,000 or so clones, 80% to 90% of which are singletons. The genes are TRBV7-9 and TRBJ2-7; D is unclear. The receptor comes from an adult in good health. Sequences were derived from peripheral blood, sampled on day 0 of AZD1222 vaccination. The CDR3 DNA reads TGTGCCAGCAGCTACCCTAGGGCAGGTTCTAGCTCCTACGAGCAGTACTTC. Its protein product is CASSYPRAGSSSYEQYF.